The rows below give T cell receptor beta chains drawn from one sample of a study of CD8 T cells in Susac syndrome. One entry per CDR3 protein results from TCRdb running MiXCR on the immunoSEQ multiplex PCR reads. The sample has roughly 88,000 distinct CDR3 sequences; around 96% are singletons. Sequencing used CD8+ T cells from PBMCs. Receptor source: a human donor with Susac syndrome. The CDR3 runs from the conserved cysteine through the conserved F or W. D genes are given only for firm matches.

j_gene,d_gene,v_gene,CDR3nt,CDR3aa
TRBJ2-7,-,TRBV20-1,TGCAGTGCTAGAGATTTGGCGGGGGCTATCTACGAGCAGTACTTC,CSARDLAGAIYEQYF
TRBJ2-7,-,TRBV6-2/TRBV6-3,TGTGCCAGCAGTACGCCCGAAGCACCCACCTACGAGCAGTACTTC,CASSTPEAPTYEQYF
TRBJ2-7,TRBD2,TRBV12-3/TRBV12-4,TGTGCCAGCAGTTTAGCGCTGGGAGGGGTCGACGAGCAGTACTTC,CASSLALGGVDEQYF
TRBJ2-7,-,TRBV28,TGTGCCAGCCAGGCCCCGAGCGGCTACGAGCAGTACTTC,CASQAPSGYEQYF
TRBJ2-5,TRBD2,TRBV20-1,TGCAGTGCTTCGATGGGGGGCCCAGCGGGGGAATGGACCCAGTACTTC,CSASMGGPAGEWTQYF
TRBJ2-3,TRBD1,TRBV20-1,TGCAGTGGTCCAGTGGGGACAGGGCCTAGCACAGATACGCAGTATTTT,CSGPVGTGPSTDTQYF
TRBJ2-3,TRBD2,TRBV4-2,TGTGCCAGCAGCCAAGTAGCGGGGGGTGGATTCGATACGCAGTATTTT,CASSQVAGGGFDTQYF
TRBJ1-2,-,TRBV20-1,TGCAGTGCTAGAGATTCTCAGAACTATGGCTACACCTTC,CSARDSQNYGYTF
TRBJ2-7,TRBD2,TRBV15,TGTGCCACCAGCCCGCGGGTAGCGGGAGGACGGGAGCAGTACTTC,CATSPRVAGGREQYF
TRBJ2-5,-,TRBV7-9,TGTGCCAGCGCGGTCCCTTGGGAGACCCAGTACTTC,CASAVPWETQYF
TRBJ2-7,-,TRBV14,TGTGCCAGCAGCCAAGCGGGGGGCAAAATCTCCTACGAGCAGTACTTC,CASSQAGGKISYEQYF
TRBJ2-7,TRBD2,TRBV7-9,TGTGCCAGCAGCTTCTATGAGCGGGAGTCCCGCGAGCAGTACTTC,CASSFYERESREQYF
TRBJ2-1,TRBD2,TRBV18,TGTGCCAGCTCACCCCGGACTAGCGGATACAATGAGCAGTTCTTC,CASSPRTSGYNEQFF
TRBJ2-5,-,TRBV28,TGTGCCAGCAGTTTGGAGGGCCGGAAGACCCAGTACTTC,CASSLEGRKTQYF
TRBJ1-1,-,TRBV12-5,TGTGCTAGTGGCAGGGCGAACACTGAAGCTTTCTTT,CASGRANTEAFF
TRBJ2-2,TRBD2,TRBV5-4,TGTGCCAGCAGCGAGCGGGGGGGTAACACCGGGGAGCTGTTTTTT,CASSERGGNTGELFF
TRBJ1-5,-,TRBV28,TGTGCCAGCAGTCCAACTATCGGACACTCGCAGCCCCAGCATTTT,CASSPTIGHSQPQHF
TRBJ2-4,TRBD1,TRBV20-1,TGCAGTGCTACCCCATCCCAGGGGGAGTGGGATCTGGCCAAAAACATTCAGTACTTC,CSATPSQGEWDLAKNIQYF
TRBJ2-1,TRBD2,TRBV7-8,TGTGCCAGCAGCCAGGGACTAGCGGCCAGAGAGCAGTTCTTC,CASSQGLAAREQFF
TRBJ2-7,TRBD1,TRBV24-1,TGTGCCACCAGTAGCCAGGGGGCTATCTACGAGCAGTACTTC,CATSSQGAIYEQYF
TRBJ1-2,TRBD1,TRBV13,TGTGCCAGCAGCTTAGGGACAGGGGGTAGCTACACCTTC,CASSLGTGGSYTF
TRBJ2-7,TRBD2,TRBV27,TGTGCCAGCAGTCCGCTAGCGGGAGACGAGCAGTACTTC,CASSPLAGDEQYF
TRBJ2-7,TRBD1,TRBV7-9,TGTGCCAGCAGCTTAGGGACAGGACCCCTCGAGCAGTACTTC,CASSLGTGPLEQYF
TRBJ2-7,-,TRBV20-1,TGCAGTGCTAGAGATCTAGTGGGGGACCTGCTCTCCTACGAGCAGTACTTC,CSARDLVGDLLSYEQYF
TRBJ2-1,-,TRBV29-1,TGCAGCGGTACAGGACCCAGGATTAATGAGCAGTTCTTC,CSGTGPRINEQFF
TRBJ2-1,TRBD2,TRBV9,TGTGCCAGCAGCGTAGGGACTAGCGGTTACAATGAGCAGTTCTTC,CASSVGTSGYNEQFF
TRBJ2-1,-,TRBV6-1,TGTGCCAGCAGGGGCGCTGACAGGAGGGGATACAATGAGCAGTTCTTC,CASRGADRRGYNEQFF
TRBJ2-3,-,TRBV9,TGTGCCAGCAGCGTAGAGGTTATGGGGCGCACAGATACGCAGTATTTT,CASSVEVMGRTDTQYF
TRBJ1-1,TRBD1,TRBV5-1,TGCGCCAGCAGCTGGGGACAGGAAGCTTTCTTT,CASSWGQEAFF